Below, one T cell receptor (beta chain) is given with its context. The data were obtained in a study of T-cell memory formation after mild COVID-19. Libraries for TCRalpha and TCRbeta carried sample barcodes and unique molecular identifiers via 5'RACE. TCRdb reprocessed the 5' RACE reads with MiXCR, giving one entry per CDR3 protein. The sample holds 550,000 to 600,000 distinct CDR3 sequences, 15% to 20% seen once. Trimming removed 4 bases at V and 1 base at J, with 11 bases between. CDR1 and CDR2 (germline): SGHRS, YFSETQ. CDR3 length equals 14 residues. Specimen: PBMCs or a T cell subset sorted from them (not recorded which). The chain couples TRBV5-1 to TRBJ1-1; D may be TRBD1 (5 bases). The clonotype was recovered from an adult woman who had mild COVID-19 (a few samples of this study predate the infection). Cell type and time point are not known. The CDR3 loop is CASSPLTANTEAFF. CDR3 DNA sequence: TGCGCCAGCAGCCCCTTGACAGCGAACACTGAAGCTTTCTTT.